This T cell receptor beta chain came from a study of spatial heterogeneity in lung cancer (dated by TCRdb to between 2019 and 2020). About the full investigation: Beta-chain transcripts were consistently detected in greater numbers than alpha-chain transcripts, which likely reflects a higher abundance of beta-chain transcripts. In the raw uncorrected reads, each unique combination of TCR and UMI appeared on average more than ten times. A strong correlation was found between TCR transcript counts in tumor regions and a T cell transcriptional module score from matched bulk RNA-seq. TCR alpha and beta repertoires were quantitatively compared across multiple tumor regions, matched nontumor lung and blood in non-small cell lung cancer. Both alpha and beta chains were TCR-sequenced in around 230 tumor regions, under 80 matched nontumor lung samples and 45 to 60 PBMC samples obtained at surgery. Nonsynonymous mutation counts, determined by whole-exome sequencing of tumor tissue, were related to features of the TCR repertoire. Findings and caveats that apply to the study as a whole: Counts of ubiquitous and regional expanded TCRs were found to correlate with counts of ubiquitous and regional nonsynonymous mutations, respectively. A correlation was observed between the number of expanded intratumoral alpha and beta TCRs and the tumor nonsynonymous mutation count. Additional single-cell paired TCR alpha and beta sequencing was considered necessary to confirm, at a functional level, the hypothesis that regional TCRs recognize regional mutations. TCR-seq coverage of tumor T cells was estimated at only around 7% for alpha chains and 12% to 15% for beta chains.

Trimming costs V 1 base and J 4 bases, and their ends lie 16 bases apart. Via the germline V gene (reference sequence), CDR1 is LGHDT and CDR2 YNNKEL. Counted from cysteine to phenylalanine, this CDR3 has 16 amino acids. Of all the DNA, just the CDR3 is kept, 48 bases in frame from base 1. Note on this clonotype: Its antigen specificity is not known. No much larger clonotype is one base removed from it; base qualities were not supplied.

The time point label corresponds to: sample taken at primary tumor resection. Samples were obtained from about 75 patients with early-stage, untreated non-small cell lung cancer from the lung TRACERx cohort. TCR sequencing used whole RNA extracted from tumor and nontumor lung tissue, or from cryopreserved PBMC samples, without cell sorting. Only patients for whom sufficient RNA was available from at least two tumor regions were selected for TCR sequencing. Before selection, tumor and adjacent nontumor lung specimens were reviewed by a lung pathologist. The library was made by 5' RACE. TCRdb shows the sequencer as NextSeq 500. To allow correction of PCR and sequencing errors, the TCR library protocol tagged every TCR cDNA molecule with a unique molecular identifier. In the paper's pipeline: TCR identification, UMI-based error correction and CDR3 extraction were all carried out with Decombinator tools. Expanded TCRs were defined as those above a frequency of 2 per 1,000, corresponding to the top 1% of the tumor frequency distribution. Expanded tumor TCRs were classed as regional if statistically deemed absent (corrected P<0.05) from at least one tumor region, otherwise ubiquitous. Rényi diversity was computed with the R vegan package after subsampling each repertoire 100 times to 5,000 TCRs. To build CDR3 similarity networks, amino acid triplet string-kernel similarity was used, and CDR3s were connected when their pairwise similarity was above 0.82. TCRdb reprocessed the public reads (quality trimming at Q25 with fastp, clone calling with MiXCR) and kept in-frame beta chains. Rows matching on CDR3 protein sequence are summarized as one entry with the most common DNA and genes. None of the V and J calls come from the authors' own analysis; TCRdb made them. This sample comprises 5,000 or so distinct CDR3 sequences, 29% of them detected only once. Of the sample, around 24% falls within the top ten clones.

The sample in question was lung tumor tissue, obtained at surgery. The chain couples TRBV3-1 to TRBJ1-2, with the D gene not clear enough to name. The source is a female donor with early-stage non-small cell lung cancer. The CDR3 has the sequence CASSQGYRRPSYGYTF. The nucleotide sequence reads TGTGCCAGCAGCCAAGGGTACCGACGACCCTCCTATGGCTACACCTTC.